These T cell receptor beta chains were read from a single sample in a study of blood T cell repertoires in COVID-19. The data were produced by immunoSEQ multiplex PCR, yet TCRdb's version contains in-frame clones alone and is incomplete. The data contain 30,000 or so clones, 80% to 95% of them singletons. Sequencing was done on a sample of peripheral blood. These receptors all stem from a man in his 70s with active or convalescent COVID-19. CDR3s include the opening cysteine and the closing phenylalanine or tryptophan.

j_call v_call cdr3_aa
TRBJ2-3 TRBV6-6 CASSSSWDTTDTQYF
TRBJ2-3 TRBV9 CASSVVNGRTDTQYF
TRBJ2-7 TRBV6-5 CASRRQGADEQYF
TRBJ2-7 TRBV7-9 CASSSSGSSYEQYF
TRBJ1-1 TRBV6-1 CASSETGLQAFF
TRBJ1-1 TRBV7-3 CASSLQGVGTEAFF
TRBJ1-1 TRBV2 CASRYSMNTEAFF
TRBJ1-1 TRBV27 CASSLISRGGWAFF
TRBJ1-2 TRBV29-1 CSVGGITNYGYTF
TRBJ1-1 TRBV19 CASSIRTGNTEAFF
TRBJ1-2 TRBV7-2 CASSPDRVYGYTF
TRBJ1-5 TRBV4-2 CASSQSGASNQPQHF
TRBJ2-7 TRBV5-4 CASSLDRVEQYF
TRBJ1-2 TRBV12-3/TRBV12-4 CASSPTGYGYTF
TRBJ2-7 TRBV5-1 CASSSGYGTGLSYEQYF
TRBJ2-7 TRBV7-8 CASSLRDRGYYEQYF
TRBJ2-7 TRBV27 CASSVFRDRGYEQYF
TRBJ1-1 TRBV25-1 CASSEQGRRTEAFF
TRBJ2-1 TRBV27 CASSIVQGNEQFF
TRBJ1-1 TRBV14 CASSQGLGEVNTEAFF
TRBJ1-1 TRBV6-5 CASSQSPTANTEAFF
TRBJ2-1 TRBV28 CASRLTPYYNEQFF
TRBJ1-5 TRBV7-2 CASSSMTGSNQPQHF
TRBJ1-2 TRBV6-6 CASSYLTGYGYTF
TRBJ1-2 TRBV7-8 CASSAQGAISYGYTF
TRBJ1-2 TRBV4-3 CASSPTGRVYGYTF
TRBJ1-4 TRBV5-1 CASSPSPRATNEKLFF
TRBJ2-1 TRBV2 CASRGAGVVNNEQFF
TRBJ1-5 TRBV5-1 CASSLRGQQPQHF
TRBJ1-1 TRBV19 CASTTGGHANTEAFF
TRBJ1-1 TRBV7-9 CASGHRNTEAFF
TRBJ1-2 TRBV19 CASSMFGERGGYTF
TRBJ2-7 TRBV7-6 CASSPRQGTYEQYF
TRBJ1-2 TRBV12-3/TRBV12-4 CASSLALGYGYTF
TRBJ1-2 TRBV7-2 CASSSKTANYGYTF
TRBJ1-2 TRBV14 CASSPRTGPYGYTF
TRBJ1-2 TRBV9 CASSVAPIGGYGYTF
TRBJ2-1 TRBV5-1 CASSLTSGTYNEQFF
TRBJ1-6 TRBV4-1 CASSQGQALYNSPLHF
TRBJ2-7 TRBV2 CASSETRYEQYF
TRBJ1-1 TRBV5-1 CASSLGGTNTEAFF
TRBJ1-1 TRBV7-8 CASSSARRGTEAFF
TRBJ1-1 TRBV29-1 CSVGRTGRTEAFF
TRBJ1-3 TRBV29-1 CSALQGIGNTIYF
TRBJ1-2 TRBV5-1 CASRWGEGTSGYTF
TRBJ2-1 TRBV7-2 CASSPQAGTPHNEQFF
TRBJ2-1 TRBV19 CASSISAGIPGEQFF
TRBJ2-2 TRBV6-4 CASSDPPTTGGDRGAVF
TRBJ1-2 TRBV27 CASSLSGLVGAYGYGYTF
TRBJ1-1 TRBV19 CASTRGHEQGAGREAFF
TRBJ2-6 TRBV6-5 CASSASNSGANVLTF
TRBJ1-6 TRBV7-3 CASSLAGYNSPLHF
TRBJ1-6 TRBV7-9 CASSLESSSPLHF
TRBJ2-4 TRBV9 CASSAAGAGKNIQYF